This T cell receptor (beta chain) was profiled in a study of tumor-infiltrating lymphocytes in primary liver carcinoma (dated by TCRdb to about 2017). About the study as a whole: Of the five patients, three men and two women aged 30 to 69 years, four had hepatocellular carcinoma and one had combined HCC and intrahepatic cholangiocarcinoma. Each sample produced about 3.65 to 8 million productive TCRbeta reads, and read depth showed no significant difference between tissue types. Repertoires from technical replicates were highly reproducible, with mean shared-clone rates around 0.89 and correlation coefficients above 0.95. The tumors of the five patients were staged as T1-T3 N0M0, with maximum diameters ranging from about 4.2 to 11 cm. TCRbeta repertoire sequencing, expression microarrays and whole-exome sequencing were combined in the study across five regions of each liver tumor, with adjacent normal tissue and blood also included. The approximately 24 tumor region samples were profiled with Agilent mRNA microarrays so that TCRbeta repertoire diversity could be related to the local molecular phenotype. A total of roughly 35 specimens from 5 patients went through TCRbeta repertoire sequencing, namely 25 tumor regions, 5 adjacent noncancerous liver tissues and 5 peripheral blood samples. Summary of the overall study and its limitations: The top 250 clones made up a significantly larger repertoire fraction in tumors than in blood (p = 0.039). Only about 8-24% of top clones were found in all five regions of a tumor, suggesting spatial heterogeneity of tumor-infiltrating T cells. Only the TCR beta chain was sequenced, which likely underestimates true repertoire diversity because unpaired alpha chains were not captured. Repertoire overlap was found to be higher between tumor regions (mean around 35%) than between tumor-adjacent (roughly 17%) or tumor-blood (about 14%) pairs, consistent with antigen-driven expansion. Since the samples were bulk and unsorted, there was no way to compare CD4+ and CD8+ T cell repertoires. Only four or five patients were included in the study, and the authors note that the findings should be validated in a larger study.

TCRbeta-specific cDNA was reverse-transcribed from about 520 ng total RNA using a constant-region primer and ProtoScript II reverse transcriptase. TCRbeta libraries were built with three nested multiplex PCR rounds, a slightly modified ARM-PCR procedure. Multiplex TRBV1-TRBV30 forward primers and a Cbeta reverse primer were used in the first two PCR rounds, each of which was run for approximately 9 cycles. Sample barcodes and Illumina adapters were added in a final 25-cycle PCR using Deep VentR polymerase. Amplicons of 200-500 bp were gel-purified with a QIAquick gel extraction kit before sequencing. The TCRbeta amplicons were sequenced with 250-bp paired-end reads on an Illumina HiSeq 2500. The paper's data handling went like this. Trimmomatic v0.33 was used to quality-trim the reads, and FLASH v1.2.11 was used to merge paired reads so that full CDR3 sequences could be recovered. V, D and J germline segments were assigned to the rearranged TCRbeta sequences by MiGEC v1.2.1b. Clonotype statistics, along with Shannon-Wiener diversity indices, were calculated using VDJtools v1.0.0. Except for diversity analysis, only the 250 most abundant clonotypes of each sample were used in subsequent analyses to reduce sampling bias. TCRdb ran its own pipeline on the public reads, namely fastp trimming at Q25 and MiXCR clone calling, and kept in-frame beta chains. Rows with a matching CDR3 protein are joined into one entry that keeps the most common DNA and genes. Clone size and V and J calls follow TCRdb, not the original study. The sample table holds about 43,000 distinct CDR3 sequences, of which approximately 73% were seen once. About 20% of the sample rests with the top ten.

Total RNA and DNA were co-extracted without cell sorting from around 20-30 mg of bulk tissue using the AllPrep DNA/RNA mini kit. Between late 2015 and March 2016, a few patients in China with histopathologically diagnosed primary liver carcinoma had surgical resection. Chronic HBV infection was present in the patients, and the patients were treatment-naive at sampling. Five spatially separated regions were sampled from each tumor: the superior, inferior, left-lateral and right-lateral poles, plus the tumor centre. Histological examination found more than 90% viable tumor cells in every tumor sample. Fresh tumor and adjacent tissue pieces were bisected; one half was stored in RNAlater at -80°C, the other sent for histology. Turning to this clonotype: Its antigen specificity is not known. In this CDR3 the conserved last residue, phenylalanine or tryptophan, is missing, so a read error is likely. Because the CDR3's place on the DNA is in doubt, the DNA is left out and the CDR3 is given as listed by TCRdb.

Including both end residues, the CDR3 is 15 amino acids long. The germline V gene supplies CDR1 KGHDR and CDR2 SFDVKD. The V and J segments used are TRBV24-1 and TRBJ2-4; TRBD1, the D gene given by the table, was not confirmed from the DNA. The specimen sequenced was liver tumor tissue from sampling region 2. In light of the paper, this sample's cell subset or site label describes: tumor region T2, inferior pole. The clonotype comes from a man aged 40-49 years with primary liver carcinoma and hepatitis B virus infection. The CDR3 has the sequence CATSDSTGGVNIQCL.